Here is one T cell receptor beta chain with its context. What it recognizes is unknown. Healthy donors of bone marrow made up the group. 13 Jbeta primers and 60 Vbeta primers were used for the PCR. Clones were sequenced by immunoSEQ multiplex PCR, and TCRdb holds only the in-frame ones, with some missing. In the table there are roughly 150,000 clones, about 75% of which are singletons. The CDR3 has 13 amino acids. CDR1 and CDR2 from the germline V gene are WNHNN and SYGVQD (reference sequence). The germline V and J ends were trimmed by 0 bases and 12 bases, with 11 bases remaining between them. The sample originates from a study of cytomegalovirus exposure and HLA in healthy donors. Whole-study findings and limits: With later analysis, a missense DCLRE1C variant became linked to TCR beta V- and J-gene trimming.

Source material: PBMCs. The clonotype was recovered from a young man in good health and CMV-seronegative. V usage is TRBV10-1 and J usage is TRBJ2-2; D possibly corresponds to TRBD2 (6 bases). CDR3 coding DNA: TGCGCCAGCAGTGAGTCGACTAGTCTGAAGCTGTTTTTT. Translating gives CASSESTSLKLFF.